A single sample is the source of the 28 T cell receptor beta chains below, sequenced in a study of blood T cell repertoires in COVID-19. Using immunoSEQ multiplex PCR, the repertoire was profiled, and TCRdb retains in-frame clones only, with some absent. The repertoire consists of roughly 97,000 clones, with around 87% occurring once and the leading ten covering just under 20%. The sample taken for sequencing was peripheral blood. The receptors shown here come from a human donor in a cohort sampled during active COVID-19.

The chain employs TRBV23-1 and TRBJ1-4; D is unclear. TRBV23-1 is known as an ORF, though its function is uncertain. Trimming stripped 0 bases from V and 7 bases from J, with 15 bases between. CDR3 length: 16 amino acids. CDR3 coding DNA: TGCGCCAGCAGTCAATCGCTGCGACTTCTCCTTGAAAAACTGTTTTTT. The encoded protein is CASSQSLRLLLEKLFF.

The sample holds a few counts of this clone. The genes are TRBV7-9 and TRBJ1-6; D gene ambiguous. V was trimmed by 5 bases and J by 6 bases, leaving 11 bases between them. The CDR3 spans 14 residues. CDR1 and CDR2 from the germline V gene are SEHNR and FQNEAQ (reference sequence). Written as DNA, the CDR3 is TGTGCCAGCAGCCCCTCCACCAGTAATTCACCCCTCCACTTT. Amino acid sequence: CASSPSTSNSPLHF.

V is TRBV28 and J is TRBJ2-4; 10 nucleotides line up with TRBD1. Germline V gives CDR1 MDHEN, CDR2 SYDVKM. The CDR3 spans 16 residues. The ends lost 6 bases at V and 0 bases at J; junction bases unmatched: 5. CDR3 residues: CASSETGGLAKNIQYF. CDR3 in DNA: TGTGCCAGCAGCGAGACAGGGGGCTTAGCCAAAAACATTCAGTACTTC.

V is TRBV9 and J is TRBJ1-3, with 7 bases aligning to TRBD1. Germline V gene lookup returns CDR1 SGDLS and CDR2 YYNGEE. V gave up 3 bases and J gave up 0 bases; unmatched junction bases: 9. The CDR3 covers 17 residues. The CDR3 DNA reads TGTGCCAGCAGCGCACGGGACAGCTTTAACTCTGGAAACACCATATATTTT. Translated, it gives CASSARDSFNSGNTIYF.

The rearrangement uses TRBV12-3 or TRBV12-4 and TRBJ1-4; D is undetermined. The ends were cut back, 6 bases at V and 5 bases at J, with 7 bases in the middle. The CDR3 has 12 amino acids. The CDR3 DNA sequence: TGTGCCAGCAGCCCTAGAAATGAAAAACTGTTTTTT. Its protein is CASSPRNEKLFF.

The chain has TRBV9 and TRBJ1-1, with 10 nucleotides matching TRBD1. The CDR3 runs 16 residues. In germline, CDR1 is SGDLS, CDR2 YYNGEE. V shed 3 bases and J 5 bases; nucleotides not matched to a gene: 10. The chain's CDR3 is CASSAHPGTGVTEAFF. The CDR3 bases are TGTGCCAGCAGCGCCCACCCCGGGACAGGGGTGACTGAAGCTTTCTTT.

CDR3 DNA: TGCGCCAGCAGTCAACCGCCGGGACTAGCGGGAGGAGCCCGTAGGGATGAGCAGTTCTTC. Encoded protein: CASSQPPGLAGGARRDEQFF. The chain carries TRBV4-1 and TRBJ2-1, with TRBD2 matching 15 bases. This CDR3 has 20 residues. With V trimmed by 6 bases and J by 8 bases, 20 bases remained unmatched. Germline V gene sequence: CDR1 MGHRA, CDR2 YSYEKL.

The chain recombines TRBV9 with TRBJ2-1; the match to TRBD2 covers 7 bases. The CDR3 extends over 16 amino acids. V trimming: 4 bases; J trimming: 3 bases; junction bases outside the gene matches: 10. Germline values: CDR1 SGDLS, CDR2 YYNGEE. CDR3 in DNA: TGTGCCAGCAGCCCCCCCCGGGGGAGGGTCTACAATGAGCAGTTCTTC. Translated, it gives CASSPPRGRVYNEQFF.

This clone was recorded once. The chain uses TRBV6-5 and TRBJ1-3; TRBD1 is a possible D gene (5 bases). Germline values: CDR1 MNHEY, CDR2 SVGAGI. This CDR3 has 15 amino acids. Trimming shortened V by 2 bases and J by 3 bases, and 11 bases separated the two germline ends. This CDR3 reads CASSYSRGGGNTIYF. CDR3 coding DNA: TGTGCCAGCAGTTACAGCCGGGGGGGTGGAAACACCATATATTTT.

V is TRBV6-6 and J is TRBJ1-2, with TRBD1 matching 7 bases. The V and J ends lost 6 bases and 5 bases, in that order; junction bases with no gene match: 3. Germline values: CDR1 MNHNY, CDR2 SVGAGI (reference sequence). The CDR3 covers 12 residues. DNA for the CDR3: TGTGCCAGCAGCCCGACAGGGTATGGCTACACCTTC. Residues: CASSPTGYGYTF.

The chain combines TRBV3-1 (or the pseudogene TRBV3-2) with TRBJ1-1; no reliable D call. This CDR3 spans 13 amino acids. Germline loops: CDR1 LGHDT, CDR2 YNNKEL (reference sequence). V was cut by 1 base and J by 10 bases, with 13 bases left in between. Here the CDR3 reads CASSQAQLRGAFF. The CDR3, as DNA: TGTGCCAGCAGCCAAGCCCAACTGAGAGGAGCTTTCTTT.

This clone has a count of ten or more. This chain connects TRBV4-2 to TRBJ1-3, with no clear D. Germline lookup yields CDR1 LGHNA and CDR2 YNFKEQ. The CDR3 sequence is 12 residues long. Trimming removed 2 bases at V and 9 bases at J, with 8 bases between. The CDR3 sequence: CASSQIGSTIYF. Here the CDR3 DNA reads TGTGCCAGCAGCCAAATCGGGAGCACCATATATTTT.

The chain is built from TRBV20-1 and TRBJ2-7, with TRBD1 identical over 7 bases. The CDR3 is made up of 14 amino acids. After removal of 3 bases from V and 3 bases from J, the junction contained 8 bases not matched to a gene. CDR1 is DFQATT and CDR2 is SNEGSKA in the germline V gene (reference sequence). This chain's CDR3 is CSASVTGTDYEQYF. The DNA of the CDR3 is TGCAGTGCTAGTGTAACCGGGACAGACTACGAGCAGTACTTC.

The gene calls are TRBV6-6 and TRBJ2-3, with 10 bases matching TRBD1. V trimming: 0 bases; J trimming: 5 bases; junction bases outside the gene matches: 5. Germline CDR1 and CDR2: MNHNY and SVGAGI (reference sequence). The CDR3 is 16 residues long. The CDR3 DNA is TGTGCCAGCAGTTACTCATGGACAGGGGGGAGAGATACGCAGTATTTT. Its translation: CASSYSWTGGRDTQYF.

The chain employs TRBV6-5 and TRBJ1-1; weak D call: TRBD1 (6 bases). V lost 7 bases and J 1 base, leaving 13 bases between the germline ends. There are 14 residues in the CDR3. CDR1 is MNHEY, CDR2 SVGAGI, per germline. This CDR3 reads CASTKQGENTEAFF. The CDR3 coding sequence is TGTGCCAGCACTAAACAGGGAGAGAACACTGAAGCTTTCTTT.

This chain connects TRBV5-6 to TRBJ1-5, with a tentative D call TRBD1 (5 bases). The CDR3 totals 16 residues. The V end lost 1 base, the J end lost 1 base, and 12 bases lay between the germline ends. CDR1 SGHDT and CDR2 YYEEEE come from the germline V gene. CDR3 sequence reads: CASSLKQGGSNQPQHF. The CDR3 DNA reads as TGTGCCAGCAGCTTGAAGCAGGGAGGCAGCAATCAGCCCCAGCATTTT.

The chain has TRBV19 and TRBJ1-2, with TRBD1 as a possible D gene (6 bases). The ends were cut back, 4 bases at V and 0 bases at J, with 9 bases in the middle. The CDR3 loop spans 14 amino acids. Germline V gives CDR1 LNHDA, CDR2 SQIVND (reference sequence). The CDR3 DNA sequence: TGTGCCAGTAGTAATCAGGGGACTAACTATGGCTACACCTTC. This sequence encodes CASSNQGTNYGYTF.

A few counts support this clone. The chain uses TRBV18 and TRBJ2-7, with D maybe TRBD2 (6 bases). Between the trimmed V and J ends, which lost 6 bases and 2 bases, there was a span of 14 bases. The CDR3 is 14 amino acids. Germline CDR1 reads KGHSH; CDR2 reads LQKENI. Here the CDR3 DNA reads TGTGCCAGCTCGGCCGGCGGGAACCCCTACGAGCAGTACTTC. Translation gives CASSAGGNPYEQYF.

The gene calls are TRBV6-6 and TRBJ2-7, with D uncertain. The CDR3 has 12 amino acids. V lost 9 bases and J 5 bases, leaving 14 bases between the germline ends. Germline values: CDR1 MNHNY, CDR2 SVGAGI (reference sequence). The CDR3 DNA reads as TGTGCCAGTCACGGTTCCCTCCACGAGCAGTACTTC. It encodes CASHGSLHEQYF.

The V and J genes are TRBV5-1 and TRBJ1-6; TRBD1 might be the D (6 bases). This CDR3 has 15 amino acids. The germline V and J ends were trimmed by 0 bases and 9 bases, with 13 bases remaining between them. CDR1 SGHRS and CDR2 YFSETQ come from the germline V gene. The DNA for the CDR3 is TGCGCCAGCAGCTTGGAGGACGTCAGGGGTTCACCCCTCCACTTT. The encoded protein is CASSLEDVRGSPLHF.

This clone was picked up one time. The chain links TRBV29-1 to TRBJ2-1; D is perhaps TRBD1 (6 bases). Germline V lookup: CDR1 SQVTM, CDR2 ANQGSEA. The V and J ends lost 6 bases and 8 bases respectively, with 17 bases between them. CDR3 length equals 13 residues. The CDR3 spells CSVVGAGVDEQFF. DNA of the CDR3: TGCAGCGTCGTTGGTGCAGGGGTGGATGAGCAGTTCTTC.

The CDR3 sequence: CAITPDRGDNEQFF. In DNA, the CDR3 is TGTGCCATCACCCCGGACAGGGGGGACAATGAGCAGTTCTTC. This chain joins TRBV10-3 and TRBJ2-1, with TRBD1 matching 10 bases. The V segment lost 7 bases and the J segment 5 bases; nucleotides outside the gene matches: 5. CDR1 and CDR2 (germline): ENHRY, SYGVKD. CDR3 length: 14 residues.

The chain employs TRBV24-1 and TRBJ1-2, with unresolved D. Germline CDR1 and CDR2: KGHDR and SFDVKD. The ends were cut back, 5 bases at V and 1 base at J, with 7 bases in the middle. This CDR3 is 13 amino acids long. CDR3 sequence: CATSAGFNYGYTF. For the CDR3, the DNA is TGTGCCACCAGTGCCGGGTTTAACTATGGCTACACCTTC.

The rearrangement links TRBV27 to TRBJ1-6; 7 bases match TRBD1. V lost 5 bases to trimming and J lost 7 bases; unmatched junction nucleotides: 11. Germline V gene sequence: CDR1 MNHEY, CDR2 SMNVEV (reference sequence). The CDR3 totals 16 residues. The CDR3 DNA reads TGTGCCAGCAGTGCAGGACCGGGACAGTCGAATTCACCCCTCCACTTT. Its protein is CASSAGPGQSNSPLHF.

The chain carries TRBV11-2 and TRBJ2-1, with D perhaps matching TRBD2 (6 bases). There are 16 residues in the CDR3. Germline-derived CDR1 and CDR2 are SGHAT and FQNNGV. V was cut by 6 bases and J by 0 bases, with 15 bases left in between. CDR3 nucleotide sequence: TGTGCCAGCAGTACCGGGACTTTAGGCTCCTACAATGAGCAGTTCTTC. Translation gives CASSTGTLGSYNEQFF.

As regards this clone: Sequence at one end of the junction differs from germline and may be a read error. V is TRBV14 and J is TRBJ2-1; D remains ambiguous. The CDR3 runs 15 residues. Germline V lookup: CDR1 SGHDN, CDR2 FVKESK. The CDR3 coding sequence is TGTGCCAGCAGTCAAGTAGGCGGTCCGTACAATGAGCAGTTCTTC. It specifies CASSQVGGPYNEQFF.

This clone came up once. The V gene is TRBV29-1, the J gene TRBJ2-1; possibly TRBD2 for D (7 bases). With 6 bases removed from V and 4 bases from J, the gap between germline ends came to 22 bases. This CDR3 region has 16 residues. Germline V gene lookup returns CDR1 SQVTM and CDR2 ANQGSEA. DNA of the CDR3: TGCAGCGTACCCCCCGCTAGGGGGGAGGGATACAATGAGCAGTTCTTC. Protein product: CSVPPARGEGYNEQFF.

The chain carries TRBV19 and TRBJ2-7, with TRBD1 matching 11 bases. From germline, CDR1 is LNHDA and CDR2 SQIVND (reference sequence). V trimming: 5 bases; J trimming: 7 bases; junction bases outside the gene matches: 7. This CDR3 spans 14 amino acids. The CDR3 region is CASSEGQGAREQYF. The CDR3 DNA reads as TGTGCCAGTAGTGAAGGACAGGGGGCGCGGGAGCAGTACTTC.